This TCR beta chain is drawn from a study of human T cells and chemical hapten exposure. The study, taken as a whole, reports: Expanded TCRs created a significantly greater count of big CDR3 similarity clusters than controls did. Sensitization with DPC brought no change to TCRs above 1 in 1000 in frequency.

Within the library, unique molecular identifiers were attached to each individual cDNA molecule. Authors' methods: Counts of TCRs in each sample centred on a median of 95,638 and extended from around 24,000 to 710,000. TCRdb processed the RACE reads anew with MiXCR; each CDR3 protein has one entry. The V and J calls reflect TCRdb's pipeline rather than the authors' work. The sample comprises under 450,000 distinct CDR3 sequences, 6% to 7% of which are singletons, and about 6% rests with the top ten. This clonotype was counted only a few times. Its antigen remains unidentified. V was clipped by 5 bases and J by 0 bases, with 17 bases between them. This CDR3 comprises 18 residues. CDR1 is SGHTA and CDR2 is FQGTGA in the germline V gene. As to time point: patch test 2, 6 weeks after DPC sensitization. Treatment: therapeutic diphenylcyclopropenone sensitization with weekly scalp DPC.

The material was whole blood, obtained in connection with sensitization to the hapten diphenylcyclopropenone (DPC). The chain combines TRBV7-3 with TRBJ2-6; a possible D gene is TRBD1 (5 bases). This TCR came from a woman aged 18-29 years with alopecia areata. Some clones in this sample may be carry-over from other donors' samples. CDR3 nucleotide sequence: TGTGCCAGCAGCCCCAGAAGGGGCCTGGACTCTGGGGCCAACGTCCTGACTTTC. Its protein is CASSPRRGLDSGANVLTF.